The T cell receptor (beta chain) described here comes from a study of blood T cell repertoires in COVID-19. Study in general: The United States, Italy and Spain supplied acute and convalescent COVID-19 samples. The analysed material was cDNA or gDNA that came from T cells, B-cell-depleted T cells, or PBMCs.

Study processing details: For nucleated cells, counts were estimated from reference gene primer amplification. Profiling relied on immunoSEQ multiplex PCR, and the TCRdb table lists in-frame clones only, not all of them. Clone size and V and J calls were adopted from that table, with D and trimming inferred from the DNA. This sample has tens of thousands of clones; 86% occur once, and the top ten carry 7% to 9%. Trimming removed 4 bases at V and 2 bases at J, with 20 bases between. Per the germline V gene, CDR1 is SSHAT and CDR2 is FNYEAQ (reference sequence). The CDR3 is 17 amino acids. The specimen was peripheral blood. The receptor's source is a man between 45 and 60 years old with active COVID-19. V gene TRBV7-7 combines with J gene TRBJ2-5; D is uncertain. CDR3: CASSSRESATRQETQYF. CDR3 bases: TGTGCCAGCAGCTCCCGAGAGTCGGCGACTCGACAAGAGACCCAGTACTTC.